These 8 T cell receptor beta chains share one sample of origin, sequenced in a study of control samples from healthy donors and cancer patients. Libraries were prepared by immunoSEQ multiplex PCR; TCRdb keeps only in-frame clonotypes and omits some of them. The sample records fewer than 95,000 clones, roughly 86% being singletons. The sample consisted of blood. These receptors came from a woman in her 50s in good health.

This chain uses TRBV9 with TRBJ2-1, with 11 bases aligning to TRBD2. Unmatched junction bases numbered 16, after V lost 4 bases and J lost 7 bases. This CDR3 is built from 18 residues. Germline lookup yields CDR1 SGDLS and CDR2 YYNGEE. The CDR3 is CASSPTRPRLAGTNEQFF. CDR3 nucleotides: TGTGCCAGCAGCCCCACACGACCTAGACTAGCGGGAACGAATGAGCAGTTCTTC.

This clone was seen once. The chain recombines TRBV5-1 with TRBJ2-1; 8 bases map to TRBD1. Germline V gene lookup returns CDR1 SGHRS and CDR2 YFSETQ. The CDR3 runs to 14 residues. After removal of 5 bases from V and 6 bases from J, the junction contained 7 bases not matched to a gene. This chain's CDR3 is CASRFLTGGNEQFF. CDR3 sequence (DNA): TGCGCCAGCAGGTTTCTAACAGGGGGCAATGAGCAGTTCTTC.

The J gene is TRBJ2-5, the V gene TRBV15, with 9 bases matching TRBD2. The CDR3 consists of 14 residues. V trimming: 5 bases; J trimming: 3 bases; junction bases outside the gene matches: 4. Germline-derived CDR1 and CDR2 are LNHNV and YYDKDF (reference sequence). CDR3 coding DNA: TGTGCCACCAGCCGTAGCGGGGGTGAAGAGACCCAGTACTTC. Encoded protein: CATSRSGGEETQYF.

This clone was counted only a few times. The genes are TRBV18 and TRBJ1-3, with 7 bases identical to TRBD1. CDR1 and CDR2 (germline): KGHSH, LQKENI. J was trimmed by 4 bases and V by 0 bases; bases with no gene match: 6. CDR3 length: 16 amino acids. This CDR3 reads CASSPPGTVAGNTIYF. The CDR3 DNA reads TGTGCCAGCTCACCACCCGGGACAGTTGCCGGAAACACCATATATTTT.

The rearrangement links TRBV5-1 to TRBJ1-1, with 8 bases aligning to TRBD1. The trim removed 0 bases at V and 10 bases at J, leaving 8 bases unmatched. The CDR3 contains 14 residues. CDR1 is SGHRS and CDR2 is YFSETQ in the germline V gene. The CDR3 loop reads CASSLAGQGSRAFF. CDR3 coding DNA: TGCGCCAGCAGCTTGGCAGGACAGGGCTCTCGAGCTTTCTTT.

The CDR3 loop reads CASSPPGDIYGYTF. DNA of the CDR3: TGTGCCAGCAGCCCCCCAGGGGATATCTATGGCTACACCTTC. The gene calls are TRBV6-5 and TRBJ1-2; possible D gene TRBD1, 6 bases. V lost 6 bases, J lost 4 bases, and 15 bases lay in between. Germline CDR1 reads MNHEY; CDR2 reads SVGAGI. This CDR3 region has 14 residues.

V usage is TRBV7-9 and J usage is TRBJ1-2, with TRBD1 identical over 8 bases. Trimming removed 1 base from V and 0 bases from J; junction bases left unmatched: 7. Per the germline V gene, CDR1 is SEHNR and CDR2 is FQNEAQ (reference sequence). The CDR3 covers 17 residues. The CDR3: CASSLGGQEGPNYGYTF. CDR3 in DNA: TGTGCCAGCAGCTTAGGGGGACAGGAGGGGCCTAACTATGGCTACACCTTC.

The V call is TRBV11-3, the J call TRBJ2-3; D gene unclear. CDR1 is SGHNT and CDR2 is YENEEA in the germline V gene. Trimming stripped 1 base from V and 2 bases from J, with 7 bases between. This CDR3 has 14 residues. CDR3 in DNA: TGTGCCAGCAGCTTAGGGCAGGCCACAGATACGCAGTATTTT. Translating gives CASSLGQATDTQYF.